Listed below are T cell receptor beta chains from one sample, sequenced in a study of spatial heterogeneity in lung cancer. TCRdb passed the 5' RACE reads through MiXCR, listing each CDR3 protein once. Among around 9,000 distinct CDR3 sequences listed, roughly 6% were seen once. Sequencing was performed on lung tumor tissue, taken at surgery. These TCRs come from a male donor with early-stage non-small cell lung cancer. Each CDR3 is given with its conserved first and last residue. Each record gives: clone size, V gene, D gene, J gene, CDR3 protein, CDR3 DNA. A D gene is named only where the DNA matches it firmly. Rows may omit the clone size; those that give it use once, few, many or a size class.

many	TRBV27	.	TRBJ2-7	CASSFTGGGQYF	TGTGCCAGCAGTTTTACAGGGGGGGGGCAGTACTTC
few	TRBV24-1	TRBD1	TRBJ1-2	CATSDHGTGFNYGYTF	TGTGCCACCAGTGATCATGGGACAGGGTTTAACTATGGCTACACCTTC
medium-sized	TRBV11-2	.	TRBJ2-6	CASSLGGAGANVLTF	TGTGCCAGCAGCTTAGGGGGCGCTGGGGCCAACGTCCTGACTTTC
many	TRBV20-1	TRBD2	TRBJ2-1	CSAIPLSGAHYNEQFF	TGCAGTGCCATACCCTTAAGCGGGGCCCACTACAATGAGCAGTTCTTC
.	TRBV7-9	TRBD1	TRBJ2-5	CASSLASGQGIFQYF	TGTGCCAGCAGCTTAGCCTCGGGACAGGGTATCTTCCAGTACTTC
many	TRBV27	.	TRBJ2-7	CASRPAGKAYEQYF	TGTGCCAGCAGACCGGCAGGGAAGGCCTACGAGCAGTACTTC
many	TRBV3-1	TRBD1	TRBJ1-3	CASSRSGQGAISGNTIYF	TGTGCCAGCAGCCGATCGGGACAGGGGGCTATCTCTGGAAACACCATATATTTT
many	TRBV20-1	.	TRBJ1-6	CSAKGGVGSPLHF	TGCAGTGCTAAGGGAGGGGTAGGGTCACCCCTCCACTTT
many	TRBV5-1	TRBD1	TRBJ2-1	CASSLTGDNYNEQFF	TGCGCCAGCAGTTTAACAGGGGACAACTACAATGAGCAGTTCTTC
many	TRBV6-1	.	TRBJ2-4	CASSEGQGPKNIQYF	TGTGCCAGCAGTGAGGGGCAGGGACCCAAAAACATTCAGTACTTC
many	TRBV19	.	TRBJ1-5	CASSIAGGRGNQPQHF	TGTGCCAGTAGTATAGCTGGGGGAAGAGGGAATCAGCCCCAGCATTTT
.	TRBV5-6	TRBD1	TRBJ2-3	CASSLFGRGRTDTQYF	TGTGCCAGCAGCTTATTTGGCAGGGGGCGAACAGATACGCAGTATTTT
few	TRBV2	.	TRBJ1-5	CASKWADNQPQHF	TGTGCCAGCAAATGGGCCGACAATCAGCCCCAGCATTTT
medium-sized	TRBV23-1	.	TRBJ1-4	CASSQSWDARNEKLFF	TGCGCCAGCAGTCAATCGTGGGACGCACGGAATGAAAAACTGTTTTTT
.	TRBV20-1	.	TRBJ1-1	CSARENTEAFF	TGCAGTGCTAGGGAGAATACTGAAGCTTTCTTT
many	TRBV11-1	.	TRBJ2-5	CASSPLDETQYF	TGTGCCAGCAGCCCACTGGACGAGACCCAGTACTTC
many	TRBV24-1	TRBD1	TRBJ2-1	CATSVRGQGSVGNEQFF	TGTGCCACCAGTGTTCGGGGACAGGGATCGGTAGGCAATGAGCAGTTCTTC
many	TRBV21-1	.	TRBJ2-7	CASSKGEGKVAEQYF	TGTGCCAGCAGCAAAGGGGAAGGGAAGGTCGCCGAGCAGTACTTC
medium-sized	TRBV28	TRBD2	TRBJ2-5	CASTATSRETQYF	TGTGCCAGCACCGCGACTAGCAGGGAGACCCAGTACTTC
few	TRBV6-2/TRBV6-3	TRBD2	TRBJ2-2	CASSISGTNTGELFF	TGTGCCAGCAGTATTAGCGGGACGAACACCGGGGAGCTGTTTTTT
.	TRBV6-1	.	TRBJ1-5	CASDLGGQPQHF	TGTGCCAGTGACCTGGGGGGTCAGCCCCAGCATTTT
many	TRBV30	.	TRBJ2-3	CAWRSPGILADTQYF	TGTGCCTGGAGATCCCCAGGGATTTTGGCAGATACGCAGTATTTT
many	TRBV4-3	.	TRBJ1-5	CASSQDPGQPQHF	TGCGCCAGCAGCCAAGATCCGGGTCAGCCCCAGCATTTT
many	TRBV19	.	TRBJ1-6	CASSSPQTANSPLHF	TGTGCCAGTAGCTCACCACAAACGGCTAATTCACCCCTCCACTTT
many	TRBV20-1	TRBD2	TRBJ2-1	CSATGTSEVEQFF	TGCAGTGCCACCGGGACTAGCGAGGTGGAGCAGTTCTTC
many	TRBV6-2/TRBV6-3	.	TRBJ1-1	CASSYIDSSYEAFF	TGTGCCAGCAGTTATATCGACAGTTCCTATGAAGCTTTCTTT
many	TRBV5-4	TRBD1	TRBJ1-1	CASSLPGGMNTEAFF	TGTGCCAGCAGCTTGCCAGGGGGGATGAACACTGAAGCTTTCTTT
many	TRBV6-5	.	TRBJ1-6	CASSYSIPDIIGSPLHF	TGTGCCAGCAGTTACTCCATCCCGGACATAATCGGGTCACCCCTCCACTTT
.	TRBV4-1	TRBD1	TRBJ2-2	CASSQRQGDTGELFF	TGCGCCAGCAGCCAACGACAGGGCGACACCGGGGAGCTGTTTTTT
many	TRBV5-1	TRBD1	TRBJ1-5	CASSLGQGMNQPQHF	TGCGCCAGCAGCTTGGGACAGGGGATGAATCAGCCCCAGCATTTT
many	TRBV7-8	TRBD1	TRBJ2-5	CASSLDWDRDYF	TGTGCCAGCAGCTTAGATTGGGACAGGGACTACTTC
many	TRBV18	TRBD2	TRBJ2-5	CASSPRHGGDQETQYF	TGTGCCAGCTCACCACGGCACGGGGGGGATCAAGAGACCCAGTACTTC
many	TRBV5-4	.	TRBJ2-2	CASSPSDGELFF	TGTGCCAGCAGCCCGTCGGACGGGGAGCTGTTTTTT
few	TRBV5-4	.	TRBJ2-5	CASSGVGDAQYF	TGTGCCAGCAGCGGGGTCGGGGACGCCCAGTACTTC
few	TRBV5-4	.	TRBJ2-3	CASSLYGVNTDTQYF	TGTGCCAGCAGTTTGTACGGGGTTAACACAGATACGCAGTATTTT
few	TRBV20-1	.	TRBJ1-6	CSASGYNSPLHF	TGCAGTGCTAGTGGCTATAATTCACCCCTCCACTTT
medium-sized	TRBV20-1	TRBD1	TRBJ1-5	CSARDPRTGDYSNQPQHF	TGCAGTGCTAGAGATCCCCGGACAGGGGATTATAGCAATCAGCCCCAGCATTTT
few	TRBV12-3/TRBV12-4	TRBD2	TRBJ2-5	CASSGGKGLAAGETQYF	TGTGCCAGCAGCGGTGGAAAGGGACTAGCGGCTGGGGAGACCCAGTACTTC
medium-sized	TRBV7-9	.	TRBJ1-1	CASSLDMNTEAFF	TGTGCCAGCAGCCTAGACATGAACACTGAAGCTTTCTTT
medium-sized	TRBV28	.	TRBJ1-5	CASSPLFSLIGGSLSNQPQHF	TGTGCCAGCAGTCCTCTTTTCTCCCTGATAGGGGGGAGTTTAAGCAATCAGCCCCAGCATTTT
.	TRBV9	.	TRBJ2-6	CASSPQRGSGTNVLTF	TGTGCCAGCAGCCCTCAGAGGGGGTCTGGGACCAACGTCCTGACTTTC
many	TRBV7-2	.	TRBJ2-7	CASSTGPDLEQYF	TGTGCCAGCAGCACGGGACCGGACTTGGAGCAGTACTTC
many	TRBV5-1	TRBD1	TRBJ1-1	CASSLRTGGMGMNTEAFF	TGCGCCAGCAGCTTGAGGACAGGAGGAATGGGGATGAACACTGAAGCTTTCTTT
many	TRBV10-1	.	TRBJ2-3	CASSAADTQYF	TGCGCCAGCAGTGCCGCGGATACGCAGTATTTT
medium-sized	TRBV7-2	TRBD1	TRBJ1-1	CASSASRGRGTEAFF	TGTGCCAGCAGCGCGTCCAGGGGGCGGGGGACTGAAGCTTTCTTT
medium-sized	TRBV9	TRBD1	TRBJ1-6	CASSQQGQSNSPLHF	TGTGCCAGCAGCCAACAGGGGCAGAGTAATTCACCCCTCCACTTT
few	TRBV12-3/TRBV12-4	.	TRBJ2-6	CASSLGTHSGANVLTF	TGTGCCAGCAGTTTGGGCACACACTCTGGGGCCAACGTCCTGACTTTC
many	TRBV7-2	TRBD2	TRBJ2-3	CASSILAGGKVDTQYF	TGTGCCAGCAGCATACTAGCGGGGGGGAAGGTAGATACGCAGTATTTT
many	TRBV5-1	TRBD1	TRBJ2-5	CASSLVDRGPETQYF	TGCGCCAGCAGCTTGGTCGACAGGGGTCCGGAGACCCAGTACTTC
few	TRBV12-3/TRBV12-4	TRBD1	TRBJ2-5	CASSSTDRGQETQYF	TGTGCCAGCAGCTCTACGGACAGGGGTCAAGAGACCCAGTACTTC
few	TRBV5-1	TRBD1	TRBJ1-1	CASKTGGSGTEAFF	TGCGCCAGCAAGACAGGGGGGTCGGGCACTGAAGCTTTCTTT
many	TRBV20-1	.	TRBJ2-5	CSASLGGGGGETQYF	TGCAGTGCTAGTTTGGGGGGAGGTGGAGGGGAGACCCAGTACTTC
many	TRBV20-1	.	TRBJ1-3	CSARDPSLSGNTIYF	TGCAGTGCTAGAGATCCCAGCCTCTCTGGAAACACCATATATTTT
many	TRBV5-1	TRBD1	TRBJ1-1	CASSISGTGQTEAFF	TGCGCCAGCAGCATTTCCGGGACAGGGCAAACTGAAGCTTTCTTT
many	TRBV20-1	.	TRBJ1-2	CSASRDTNYGYTF	TGCAGTGCTAGCCGGGACACTAACTATGGCTACACCTTC
.	TRBV18	TRBD1	TRBJ2-3	CASSPAGRTGRSTDTQYF	TGTGCCAGCTCACCAGCGGGGCGGACAGGGAGAAGCACAGATACGCAGTATTTT
many	TRBV20-1	.	TRBJ1-1	CSARSMGLNTEAFF	TGCAGTGCTAGGTCCATGGGATTGAACACTGAAGCTTTCTTT
many	TRBV6-2/TRBV6-3	.	TRBJ2-7	CASSPQGGVYEQYF	TGTGCCAGCAGTCCCCAGGGGGGAGTCTACGAGCAGTACTTC
many	TRBV7-2	.	TRBJ2-3	CASSARGQVTQYF	TGTGCCAGCAGCGCCCGGGGGCAGGTTACGCAGTATTTT
many	TRBV7-3	.	TRBJ1-1	CASSFLGRMNTEAFF	TGTGCCAGCAGCTTTCTGGGTAGGATGAACACTGAAGCTTTCTTT